The 8 T cell receptor beta chains below all came from one sample that was sequenced in a study of siplizumab effects on memory and regulatory T cells. This table comes from immunoSEQ multiplex PCR, and its TCRdb copy is limited to in-frame clones, with some not included. This sample has approximately 92,000 clones; 90% to 95% occur once, and the top ten carry 1% to 1.5%. Sequences were obtained from non-Treg CD4+ T cells sorted from blood. These receptor sequences come from a human donor in good health.

This clone was recorded a few times. V usage is TRBV5-1 and J usage is TRBJ2-7, with 9 bases that match TRBD2. The germline gives CDR1 SGHRS, CDR2 YFSETQ. This CDR3 region has 15 residues. V was clipped by 0 bases and J by 6 bases; unmatched bases: 7. The CDR3 DNA follows: TGCGCCAGCAGCTTGGTTCTAGCGGGAAGGAGCGAGCAGTACTTC. Its translation: CASSLVLAGRSEQYF.

This clone was recorded only once. The chain is built from TRBV7-9 and TRBJ2-2; D is unclear. The CDR3 length is 17 residues. Trimming left V 1 base short and J 0 bases short, with 12 bases between. CDR1 and CDR2 (germline): SEHNR, FQNEAQ (reference sequence). The CDR3 nucleotides read TGTGCCAGCAGCTTAGTAGCTTGGGGATCGAACACCGGGGAGCTGTTTTTT. It codes for CASSLVAWGSNTGELFF.

This clone appeared a single time. The V gene is TRBV28, the J gene TRBJ2-1; 7 bases align to TRBD2. Trimming cost V 6 bases and J 16 bases; bases outside gene matches: 9. The germline CDR1 and CDR2 sequences are MDHEN and SYDVKM. The length of the CDR3 is 11 residues. The CDR3 bases are TGTGCCAGCAGATTAGCGGGCTATTGTTTCTTC. This sequence encodes CASRLAGYCFF.

The chain carries TRBV5-4 and TRBJ2-1, with a tentative D call TRBD2 (6 bases). Germline CDR1 SGHNT, CDR2 YYREEE (reference sequence). V shed 4 bases and J shed 5 bases, with 13 bases lying between them. The CDR3 extends over 14 amino acids. CDR3 DNA sequence: TGTGCCAGCAGCACTAAGGGAGGACACAATGAGCAGTTCTTC. Translated: CASSTKGGHNEQFF.

V is TRBV5-1 and J is TRBJ2-7, with D possibly TRBD1 on 6 matching bases. CDR1 and CDR2 from the germline V gene are SGHRS and YFSETQ. The V end was cut by 3 bases, the J end by 7 bases, with 20 bases between. This CDR3 is 15 amino acids long. The CDR3 DNA reads as TGCGCCAGCAGCTCCTATCCACATCCGACAGGAGAGCAGTACTTC. Its protein is CASSSYPHPTGEQYF.

The chain joins TRBV25-1 to TRBJ2-7; a weak D match, TRBD2 (6 bases). The CDR3 length is 14 residues. CDR1 and CDR2 (germline): MGHDK, SYGVNS. V dropped 6 bases and J dropped 0 bases, with 12 bases sitting between them. The DNA of the CDR3 is TGTGCCAGCAGAAGTAGCGGTTCCTCCTACGAGCAGTACTTC. Protein sequence: CASRSSGSSYEQYF.

The chain employs TRBV7-2 and TRBJ2-5; weak D call: TRBD1 (5 bases). Trimming cost V 4 bases and J 5 bases, with 17 bases left between them. Germline CDR1 is SGHTA and CDR2 is FQGNSA. CDR3 size: 15 residues. CDR3 coding DNA: TGTGCCAGCAGCTACAGGATTACGGACGGGGAGACCCAGTACTTC. This sequence encodes CASSYRITDGETQYF.

The J gene is TRBJ1-1, the V gene TRBV6-5; D unresolved. CDR3 length: 15 residues. The germline V gene has CDR1 MNHEY and CDR2 SVGAGI. V lost 2 bases and J 1 base, leaving 11 bases between the germline ends. CDR3 sequence (DNA): TGTGCCAGCAGTTACACACCAACCGGGAACACTGAAGCTTTCTTT. Protein: CASSYTPTGNTEAFF.